This T cell receptor beta chain was identified in a study of cytomegalovirus exposure and HLA in healthy donors. Broader study findings: V segments that were indistinguishable, TRBV6-2 and TRBV6-3 among them, were omitted from analysis.

PCR was performed using 60 Vbeta and 13 Jbeta primers. TCRdb's table, derived via immunoSEQ multiplex PCR, lists solely in-frame clones and lacks some. The sample carries approximately 53,000 clones, about three quarters recorded once. The CDR3 is made up of 13 amino acids. J was trimmed by 16 bases and V by 0 bases; bases with no gene match: 9. CDR1 SGHTA and CDR2 FQGNSA come from the germline V gene. Details on this clone: Its antigen is still unknown.

The material sequenced was PBMCs. The chain uses TRBV7-2 and TRBJ2-1; 7 bases are shared with TRBD1. The TCR originated in a woman between 50 and 59 years old in good health and CMV-seronegative. CDR3 loop: CASSLASQGNGFF. CDR3 DNA sequence: TGTGCCAGCAGCTTAGCCTCACAGGGGAATGGATTCTTC.